These 17 T cell receptor beta chains originate from one sample sequenced in a study of shared clonotypes between healthy human individuals. This table comes from immunoSEQ multiplex PCR, and its TCRdb copy is limited to in-frame clones, with some not included. The sample contains about 2 million clones, roughly 95% of which appear only once. Naivety among CD8 cells was defined by CD45RO negativity and positive CCR7 selection, thereby excluding terminally differentiated effector memory CD45RA+ cells. Sequenced material: naive CD8+ T cells sorted from blood. Receptors were obtained from a man aged 18 to 30 in good health.

The rearrangement links TRBV7-2 to TRBJ1-2; TRBD1 might be the D (5 bases). The CDR3 contains 13 residues. Per the germline V gene, CDR1 is SGHTA and CDR2 is FQGNSA. Deletions cut 5 bases from V and 7 bases from J, with 14 bases between. The CDR3 DNA reads as TGTGCCAGCAGCCCAGGCGGTGGGGCTGGCTACACCTTC. Amino acid sequence: CASSPGGGAGYTF.

The chain combines TRBV6-1 with TRBJ2-7; D unresolved. V lost 3 bases to trimming and J lost 6 bases, with 9 bases between them. Per the germline V gene, CDR1 is MNHNS and CDR2 is SASEGT. This CDR3 region has 12 residues. CDR3 protein: CASSDFTAEQYF. The CDR3 bases are TGTGCCAGCAGTGATTTCACAGCCGAGCAGTACTTC.

As concerns this clone: The same CDR3 is also encoded by other DNA sequences in this sample. The chain links TRBV6-6 to TRBJ2-7; maybe TRBD2 (6 bases). V was clipped by 6 bases and J by 3 bases, with 9 bases between them. Looked up from germline, CDR1 is MNHNY and CDR2 is SVGAGI (reference sequence). The CDR3 runs 12 residues. This CDR3 reads CASSGTYYEQYF. CDR3 nucleotide sequence: TGTGCCAGCAGCGGGACTTACTACGAGCAGTACTTC.

This clone was found once. The chain uses TRBV27 and TRBJ2-7; possibly TRBD1 for D (6 bases). Trimming cost V 10 bases and J 3 bases, with 16 bases left between them. Germline values: CDR1 MNHEY, CDR2 SMNVEV (reference sequence). The CDR3 sequence is 13 residues long. Here the CDR3 reads CAIQGGPGYEQYF. CDR3 nucleotide sequence: TGTGCCATCCAAGGGGGACCTGGCTACGAGCAGTACTTC.

The V gene is TRBV2, the J gene TRBJ1-5, with 7 bases fitting TRBD1. This CDR3 is built from 13 residues. Germline CDR1 and CDR2: SNHLY and FYNNEI. V shed 6 bases, J shed 13 bases, and the junction held 12 bases outside the gene matches. As DNA, the CDR3 is TGTGCCAGCAGAGAAAAAGACAGGGATCTTCAGCATTTT. This encodes CASREKDRDLQHF.

The rearrangement links TRBV11-2 to TRBJ1-2, with D unclear. V lost 0 bases, J lost 4 bases, and 9 bases lay in between. This CDR3 contains 14 residues. Germline V gives CDR1 SGHAT, CDR2 FQNNGV. CDR3 in amino acids: CASSLDSGSYGYTF. The CDR3 DNA is TGTGCCAGCAGCTTAGACTCCGGTTCCTATGGCTACACCTTC.

Note on this clone: This sample also contains other DNA sequences that code for the same CDR3. The chain has TRBV29-1 and TRBJ1-1; TRBD1 aligns across 7 bases. J gave up 0 bases and V 7 bases, and 11 bases lay outside the gene matches. The germline CDR1 and CDR2 sequences are SQVTM and ANQGSEA. This CDR3 has 15 amino acids. The CDR3: CSAGLTGNMNTEAFF. DNA of the CDR3: TGCAGCGCAGGGCTGACAGGGAACATGAACACTGAAGCTTTCTTT.

With regard to this clone: This sample also contains other DNA sequences that code for the same CDR3. The V gene is TRBV4-1, the J gene TRBJ2-7, with 7 positions matching TRBD2. The germline CDR1 and CDR2 sequences are MGHRA and YSYEKL. The V gene end was trimmed by 1 base and the J gene end by 4 bases; junction bases not matched to a gene: 7. The CDR3 is 15 amino acids. CDR3: CASSQVGGGGYEQYF. DNA for the CDR3: TGCGCCAGCAGCCAAGTCGGCGGGGGAGGGTACGAGCAGTACTTC.

The genes are TRBV28 and TRBJ1-1; D is perhaps TRBD1 (6 bases). Germline V gene lookup returns CDR1 MDHEN and CDR2 SYDVKM. Trimming took 2 bases from V and 7 from J, leaving 11 bases between them. This CDR3 spans 13 amino acids. CDR3 region: CASSLAGAFEAFF. CDR3 DNA sequence: TGTGCCAGCAGTTTAGCGGGGGCGTTTGAAGCTTTCTTT.

The chain carries TRBV2 and TRBJ1-1, with D maybe TRBD1 (6 bases). CDR1 is SNHLY and CDR2 is FYNNEI in the germline V gene. The V and J ends lost 6 bases and 0 bases respectively, with 17 bases between them. This CDR3 comprises 16 residues. The CDR3 coding sequence is TGTGCCAGCAGCGAAACAATGACAGGAGTGAACACTGAAGCTTTCTTT. This gives the protein CASSETMTGVNTEAFF.

The rearrangement uses TRBV7-8 and TRBJ2-5, with D hard to call. The CDR3 is 15 amino acids. Germline values: CDR1 SGHVS, CDR2 FQNEAQ. Trimming pared 5 bases from V and 2 bases from J, leaving 15 bases between. The CDR3 reads CASSPWPGVQETQYF. The CDR3 nucleotides read TGTGCCAGCAGCCCCTGGCCTGGGGTTCAAGAGACCCAGTACTTC.

V is TRBV27 and J is TRBJ2-7, with 8 bases identical to TRBD1. The CDR3 length is 13 residues. Unmatched junction bases numbered 6, after V lost 6 bases and J lost 5 bases. Germline CDR1 and CDR2: MNHEY and SMNVEV (reference sequence). The CDR3 protein is CASSPDREHEQYF. The CDR3 coding sequence is TGTGCCAGCAGCCCGGACAGGGAGCACGAGCAGTACTTC.

The rearrangement links TRBV28 to TRBJ2-7; 7 bases map to TRBD1. This CDR3 comprises 14 residues. V shed 6 bases and J 3 bases; nucleotides not matched to a gene: 8. The germline gives CDR1 MDHEN, CDR2 SYDVKM. CDR3 DNA sequence: TGTGCCAGCAGCCCGGACAGGCCGATCTACGAGCAGTACTTC. This translates into CASSPDRPIYEQYF.

This clone appeared a single time. The V gene is TRBV7-9, the J gene TRBJ2-7, with 8 bases that match TRBD1. The germline CDR1 and CDR2 sequences are SEHNR and FQNEAQ (reference sequence). The J segment lost 9 bases and the V segment lost 11 bases, leaving 21 bases of the junction unmatched. CDR3 length: 15 residues. The CDR3 loop is CAGGQGPPFYAVQYF. CDR3 nucleotide sequence: TGTGCCGGTGGACAGGGTCCCCCCTTTTATGCTGTGCAGTACTTC.

CDR3 sequence reads: CASSIEAGGKEAFF. CDR3 nucleotide sequence: TGTGCCAGTAGTATAGAAGCGGGGGGCAAGGAGGCTTTCTTT. The chain has TRBV19 and TRBJ1-1, with D possibly matching TRBD1 (6 bases). V was clipped by 0 bases and J by 11 bases, with 16 bases between them. This CDR3 contains 14 residues. Germline V gene lookup returns CDR1 LNHDA and CDR2 SQIVND (reference sequence).

The V gene is TRBV2, the J gene TRBJ1-2, with 8 bases that match TRBD1. Per the germline V gene, CDR1 is SNHLY and CDR2 is FYNNEI. The V gene end was trimmed by 5 bases and the J gene end by 4 bases; junction bases not matched to a gene: 9. This CDR3 comprises 15 residues. The CDR3 protein is CASSPFPGGGYGYTF. The CDR3 DNA reads TGTGCCAGCAGTCCGTTCCCAGGGGGCGGCTATGGCTACACCTTC. The variable domain in full, completed from reference TRBV2 and TRBJ1-2, reads EPEVTQTPSHQVTQMGQEVILRCVPISNHLYFYWYRQILGQKVEFLVSFYNNEISEKSEIFDDQFSVERPDGSNFTLKIRSTKLEDSAMYFCASSPFPGGGYGYTFGSGTRLTVV.

With regard to this clone: The sample contains more than one DNA sequence encoding this CDR3. The chain couples TRBV4-1 to TRBJ1-2; D is possibly TRBD1 (5 bases). Trimming left V 1 base short and J 4 bases short, with 10 bases between. The CDR3 runs to 14 residues. Germline CDR1 and CDR2: MGHRA and YSYEKL. The CDR3 coding sequence is TGCGCCAGCAGCCAAGTGCCAGGGACCTATGGCTACACCTTC. This encodes CASSQVPGTYGYTF.